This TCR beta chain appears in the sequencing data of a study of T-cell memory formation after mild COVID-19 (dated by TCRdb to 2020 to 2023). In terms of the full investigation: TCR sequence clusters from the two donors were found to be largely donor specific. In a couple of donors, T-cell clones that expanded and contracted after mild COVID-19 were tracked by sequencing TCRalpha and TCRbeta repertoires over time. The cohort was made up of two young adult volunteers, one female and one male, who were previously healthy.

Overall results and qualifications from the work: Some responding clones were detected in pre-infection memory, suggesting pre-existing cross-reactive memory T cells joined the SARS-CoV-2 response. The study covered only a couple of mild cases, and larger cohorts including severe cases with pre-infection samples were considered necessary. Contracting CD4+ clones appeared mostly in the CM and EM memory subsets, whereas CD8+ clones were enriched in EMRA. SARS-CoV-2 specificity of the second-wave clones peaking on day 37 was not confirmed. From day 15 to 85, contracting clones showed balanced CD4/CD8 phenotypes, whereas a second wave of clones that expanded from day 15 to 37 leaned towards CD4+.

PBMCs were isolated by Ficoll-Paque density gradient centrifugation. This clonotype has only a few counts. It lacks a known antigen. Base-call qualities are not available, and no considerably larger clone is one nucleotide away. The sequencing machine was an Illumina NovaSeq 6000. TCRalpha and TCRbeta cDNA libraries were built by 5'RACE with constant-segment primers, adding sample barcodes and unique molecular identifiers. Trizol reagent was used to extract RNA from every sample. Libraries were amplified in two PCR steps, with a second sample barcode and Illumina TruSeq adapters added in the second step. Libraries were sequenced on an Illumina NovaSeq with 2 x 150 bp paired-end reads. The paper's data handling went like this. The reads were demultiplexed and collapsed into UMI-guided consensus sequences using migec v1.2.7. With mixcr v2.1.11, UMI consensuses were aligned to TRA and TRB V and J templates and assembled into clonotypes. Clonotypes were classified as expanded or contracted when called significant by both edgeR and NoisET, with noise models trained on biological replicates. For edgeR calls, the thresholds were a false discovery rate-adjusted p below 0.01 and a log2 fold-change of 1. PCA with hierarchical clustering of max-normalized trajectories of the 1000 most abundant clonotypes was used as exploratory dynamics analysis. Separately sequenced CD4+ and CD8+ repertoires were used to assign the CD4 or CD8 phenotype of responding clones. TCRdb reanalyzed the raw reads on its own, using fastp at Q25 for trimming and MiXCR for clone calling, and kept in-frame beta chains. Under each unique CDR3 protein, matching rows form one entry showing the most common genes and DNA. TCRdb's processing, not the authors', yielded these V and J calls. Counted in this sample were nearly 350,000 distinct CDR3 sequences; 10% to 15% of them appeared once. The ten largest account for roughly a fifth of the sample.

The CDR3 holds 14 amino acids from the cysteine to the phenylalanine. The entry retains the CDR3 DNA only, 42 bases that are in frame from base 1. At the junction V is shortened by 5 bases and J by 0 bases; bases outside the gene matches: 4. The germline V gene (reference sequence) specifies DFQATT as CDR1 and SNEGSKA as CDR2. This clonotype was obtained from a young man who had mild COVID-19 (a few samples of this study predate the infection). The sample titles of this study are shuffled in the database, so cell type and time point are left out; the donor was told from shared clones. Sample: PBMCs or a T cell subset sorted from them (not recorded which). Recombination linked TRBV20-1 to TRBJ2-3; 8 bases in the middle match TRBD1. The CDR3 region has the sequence CSAPDRVSTDTQYF. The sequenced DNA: TGCAGTGCTCCGGACAGGGTCAGCACAGATACGCAGTATTTT.